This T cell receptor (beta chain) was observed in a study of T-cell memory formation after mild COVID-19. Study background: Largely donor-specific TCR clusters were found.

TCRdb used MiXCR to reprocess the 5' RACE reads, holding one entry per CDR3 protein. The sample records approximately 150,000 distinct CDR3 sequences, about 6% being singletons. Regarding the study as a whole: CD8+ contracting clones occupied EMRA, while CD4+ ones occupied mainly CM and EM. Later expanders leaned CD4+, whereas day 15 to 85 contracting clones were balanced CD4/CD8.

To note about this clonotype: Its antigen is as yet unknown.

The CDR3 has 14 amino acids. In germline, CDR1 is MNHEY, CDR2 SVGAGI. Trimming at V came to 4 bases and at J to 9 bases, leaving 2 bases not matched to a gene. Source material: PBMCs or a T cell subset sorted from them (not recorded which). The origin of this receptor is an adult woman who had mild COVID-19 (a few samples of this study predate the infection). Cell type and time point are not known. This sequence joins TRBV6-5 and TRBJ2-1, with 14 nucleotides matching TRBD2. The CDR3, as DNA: TGTGCCAGCAGTTCCGGGACTAGCGGGAGTGAGCAGTTCTTC. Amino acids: CASSSGTSGSEQFF.